This TCR beta chain came from a study of brain metastases from non-small cell lung cancer. Sequenced by immunoSEQ multiplex PCR; TCRdb stores in-frame clones only, minus some. The table lists over 12,000 clones, around 83% of them singletons. CDR3 size: 16 residues. V shed 5 bases, J shed 12 bases, and the junction held 14 bases outside the gene matches. Looked up from germline, CDR1 is SGHTA and CDR2 is FQGTGA. The V gene is TRBV7-3, the J gene TRBJ2-1; 12 bases fit TRBD1. This sequence was found in a donor at least 40 years old with non-small cell lung cancer. The sample was primary lung tumor tissue. CDR3 sequence: CASSPRAGQGARLQFF. The CDR3 nucleotides read TGTGCCAGCAGCCCAAGGGCGGGACAGGGGGCGCGGTTGCAGTTCTTC.